Detailed here is one TCR beta chain. Its antigen is unknown. One entry per CDR3 protein results from TCRdb running MiXCR on the reads. The table includes some 590,000 distinct CDR3 sequences, approximately 40% detected once. This specimen belongs to a study of T cell repertoires in cytomegalovirus infection. General study points: Dominating the ex vivo response were TCR beta clonotypes that were CMV-specific and HLA-C-restricted.

With V trimmed by 0 bases and J by 8 bases, 5 bases remained unmatched. This CDR3 has 15 residues. Germline assignment: CDR1 SGHAT and CDR2 FQNNGV. The chain is built from TRBV11-2 and TRBJ2-1; TRBD2 aligns across 9 bases. The origin of this receptor is a human donor in good health (CMV status not recorded). Some clones in this sample may be carry-over from other donors' samples. Sample: cultured PBMCs, taken from culture after CMV antigen stimulation. This CDR3 reads CASSLDAGGPYEQFF. The CDR3 DNA is TGTGCCAGCAGCTTAGACGCGGGAGGGCCCTATGAGCAGTTCTTC.